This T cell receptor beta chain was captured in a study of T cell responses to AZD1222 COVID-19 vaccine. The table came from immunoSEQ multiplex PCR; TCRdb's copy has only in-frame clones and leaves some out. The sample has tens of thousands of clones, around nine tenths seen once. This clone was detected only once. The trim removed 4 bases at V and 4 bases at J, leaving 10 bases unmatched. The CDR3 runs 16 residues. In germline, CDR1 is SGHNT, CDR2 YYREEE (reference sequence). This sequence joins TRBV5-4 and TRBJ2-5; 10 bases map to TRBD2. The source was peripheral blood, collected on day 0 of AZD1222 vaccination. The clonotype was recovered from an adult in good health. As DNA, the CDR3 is TGTGCCAGCAGCCCCGGGGGCCTAGCGGGAGTAGAGACCCAGTACTTC. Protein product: CASSPGGLAGVETQYF.